The clone carrying this TCR beta chain has a handful of counts. As yet, its antigen is unknown. The germline gives CDR1 SGHTA, CDR2 FQGNSA. The CDR3 has 15 residues. Trimming removed 5 bases from V and 0 bases from J, with 13 bases in between. These data come from a study of T cells after yellow fever vaccination. Study results and caveats: Only a small proportion of the clonotypes turned up in both the CD4 and the CD8 compartments, likely arising from convergent recombination. Highly abundant clonotypes carried over from the bulk population could end up in FACS-sorted repertoires as contaminants. Among primary-vaccination clones, most reappeared after the booster, at 96% for CD4 and 88% for CD8.

As TCR cDNA was made by 5'RACE template switching, a universal primer site and UMIs were added. TCRdb fed the 5' RACE reads into MiXCR, producing one record per CDR3 protein. The sample carries under 300,000 distinct CDR3 sequences, 6.5% to 7.5% recorded once. Sequencing was performed on CD4+ T cells sorted from PBMCs, taken on the day of the yellow fever booster vaccination. The TCR sequence derives from a man aged 30 to 45 who received the YFV17D yellow fever vaccine. This chain links TRBV7-2 with TRBJ1-1; maybe TRBD1 (6 bases). The DNA of the CDR3 is TGTGCCAGCAGCCTTCAGGGGTTGGTGAACACTGAAGCTTTCTTT. It encodes CASSLQGLVNTEAFF.